This entry features one T cell receptor (beta chain) sequence. V lost 3 bases, J lost 6 bases, and 12 bases lay in between. The CDR3 runs to 14 residues. Looked up from germline, CDR1 is SGHTA and CDR2 is FQGNSA. TCRdb independently ran MiXCR on the 5' RACE reads; one entry per CDR3 protein. Of tens of thousands of distinct CDR3 sequences listed, about 28% were seen once; the top ten hold 3.2%. The receptor was isolated from a female donor with breast cancer. The V call is TRBV7-2, the J call TRBJ2-1; tentatively, D is TRBD2 (6 bases). The sample comprised tumor-infiltrating memory CD4+ T cells sorted from the breast tumor. Subset reported: memory CD4+ T cells, CD4+CD45RO+CD25-. CDR3 nucleotides: TGTGCCAGCAGCTTCCAGCGGGCCCTCAATGAGCAGTTCTTC. It encodes CASSFQRALNEQFF.